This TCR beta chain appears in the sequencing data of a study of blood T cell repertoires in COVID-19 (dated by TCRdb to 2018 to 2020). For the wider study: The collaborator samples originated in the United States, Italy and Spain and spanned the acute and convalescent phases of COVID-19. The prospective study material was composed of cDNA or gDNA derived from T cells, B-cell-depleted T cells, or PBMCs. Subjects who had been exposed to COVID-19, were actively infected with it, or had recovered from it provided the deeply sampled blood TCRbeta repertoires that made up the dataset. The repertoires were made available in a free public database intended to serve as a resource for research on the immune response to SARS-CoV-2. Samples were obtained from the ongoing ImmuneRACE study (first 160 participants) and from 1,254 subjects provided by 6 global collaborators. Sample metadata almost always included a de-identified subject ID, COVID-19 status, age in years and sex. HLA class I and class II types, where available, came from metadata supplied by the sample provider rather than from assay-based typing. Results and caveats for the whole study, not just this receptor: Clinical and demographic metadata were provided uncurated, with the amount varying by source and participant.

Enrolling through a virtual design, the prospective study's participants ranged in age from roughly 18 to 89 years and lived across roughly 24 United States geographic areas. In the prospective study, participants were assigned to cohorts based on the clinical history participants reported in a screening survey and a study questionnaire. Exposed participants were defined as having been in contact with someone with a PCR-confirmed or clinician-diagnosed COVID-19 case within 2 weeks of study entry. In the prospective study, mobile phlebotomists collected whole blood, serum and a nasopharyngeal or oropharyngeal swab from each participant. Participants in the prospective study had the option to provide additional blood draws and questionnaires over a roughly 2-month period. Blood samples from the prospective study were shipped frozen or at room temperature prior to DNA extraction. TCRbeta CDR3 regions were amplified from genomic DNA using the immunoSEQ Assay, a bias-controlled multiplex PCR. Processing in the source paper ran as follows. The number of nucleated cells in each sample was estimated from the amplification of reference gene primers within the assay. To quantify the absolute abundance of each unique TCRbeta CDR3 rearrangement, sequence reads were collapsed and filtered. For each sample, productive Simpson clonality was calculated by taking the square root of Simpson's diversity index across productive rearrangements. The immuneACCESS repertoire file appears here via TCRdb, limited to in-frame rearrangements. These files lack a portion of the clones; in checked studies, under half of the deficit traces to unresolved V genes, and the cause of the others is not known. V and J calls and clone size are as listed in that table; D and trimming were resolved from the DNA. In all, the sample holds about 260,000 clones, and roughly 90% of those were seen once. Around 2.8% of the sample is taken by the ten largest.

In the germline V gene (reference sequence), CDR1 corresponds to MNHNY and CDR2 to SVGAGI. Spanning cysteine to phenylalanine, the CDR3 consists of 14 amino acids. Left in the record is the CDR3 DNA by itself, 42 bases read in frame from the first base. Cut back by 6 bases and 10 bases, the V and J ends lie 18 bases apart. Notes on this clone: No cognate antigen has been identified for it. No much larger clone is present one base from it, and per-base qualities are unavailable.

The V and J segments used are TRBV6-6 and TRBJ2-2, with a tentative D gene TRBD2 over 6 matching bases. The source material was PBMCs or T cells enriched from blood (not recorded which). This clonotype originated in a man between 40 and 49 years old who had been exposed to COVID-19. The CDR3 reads CASRPGTANVELFF. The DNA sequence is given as TGTGCCAGCAGGCCCGGGACTGCGAATGTGGAGCTGTTTTTT.